This T cell receptor (beta chain) was identified in a study of CDR3 diversity in severe acne. TCRdb re-derived calls from the PCR reads in MiXCR, one entry per CDR3 protein. Among roughly 81,000 distinct CDR3 sequences listed, 45% to 50% were seen once. The clonotype was recovered from a male donor in good health, serving as a control. What was sequenced was blood.

CDR3 loop: CAISASQAQARETQYF. As DNA, the CDR3 is TGTGCCATCAGTGCTAGTCAGGCGCAGGCAAGGGAGACCCAGTACTTC. The chain employs TRBV10-3 and TRBJ2-5; D unresolved. The CDR3 length is 16 residues. Trimming left V 4 bases short and J 5 bases short, with 20 bases between. Looked up from germline, CDR1 is ENHRY and CDR2 is SYGVKD.